The 15 T cell receptor beta chains in this list originate from one sample, sequenced in a study of T cells after yellow fever vaccination. TCRdb re-analysed the 5' RACE reads in MiXCR, keeping a single row per CDR3 protein. Here the sample spans approximately 580,000 distinct CDR3 sequences, roughly 17% being singletons. The sequencing here drew on PBMCs, taken 5 to 6 days after the first yellow fever vaccination. These receptors all stem from a man younger than 35 who received the YFV17D yellow fever vaccine.

The chain joins TRBV3-1 to TRBJ1-1, with unresolved D. CDR3 size: 17 residues. Per germline, CDR1 LGHDT and CDR2 YNNKEL (reference sequence). V gave up 2 bases and J gave up 0 bases, with 16 bases separating them. For the CDR3, the DNA is TGTGCCAGCAGCCAATCATCCCTCGGTGCGTTGAACACTGAAGCTTTCTTT. This translates into CASSQSSLGALNTEAFF. Full variable domain (missing parts from reference TRBV3-1 and TRBJ1-1): DTAVSQTPKYLVTQMGNDKSIKCEQNLGHDTMYWYKQDSKKFLKIMFSYNNKELIINETVPNRFSPKSPDKAHLNLHINSLELGDSAVYFCASSQSSLGALNTEAFFGQGTRLTVV.

The table lists this clonotype with a few counts. The CDR3 DNA is TGTGCCAGCACCGGACAGATGAACACTGAAGCTTTCTTT. Its translation is CASTGQMNTEAFF. This sequence joins TRBV2 and TRBJ1-1; a possible D gene is TRBD1 (6 bases). Trimming took off 7 bases at V and 0 bases at J, with 9 bases between the two ends. This CDR3 has 13 residues. CDR1 and CDR2 (germline): SNHLY, FYNNEI.

V usage is TRBV6-2 or TRBV6-3 and J usage is TRBJ2-7; no clear D gene. Germline V lookup: CDR1 MNHEY, CDR2 SVGEGT. CDR3 size: 17 residues. Between the trimmed V and J ends, which lost 0 bases and 0 bases, there was a span of 15 bases. The CDR3 is CASSYSEIWGFSYEQYF. The CDR3, as DNA: TGTGCCAGCAGTTACTCCGAGATCTGGGGATTCTCCTACGAGCAGTACTTC.

The chain joins TRBV6-1 to TRBJ1-1, with D possibly TRBD1 on 5 matching bases. V lost 7 bases, J lost 1 base, and 10 bases lay in between. This CDR3 spans 13 amino acids. CDR1 and CDR2 (germline): MNHNS, SASEGT. CDR3 coding DNA: TGTGCCAGCAACTTAAGGGGGAACACTGAAGCTTTCTTT. Translating gives CASNLRGNTEAFF.

This clonotype appeared many times. The chain has TRBV5-4 and TRBJ2-2; 8 bases line up with TRBD2. Per germline, CDR1 SGHNT and CDR2 YYREEE (reference sequence). CDR3 length: 15 amino acids. Trimming at V came to 4 bases and at J to 7 bases, leaving 9 bases not matched to a gene. CDR3 region: CASSVELAVGGELFF. The DNA for the CDR3 is TGTGCCAGCAGCGTGGAACTAGCGGTTGGCGGGGAGCTGTTTTTT. Drawing the rest from reference TRBV5-4 and TRBJ2-2, the complete variable domain is ETGVTQSPTHLIKTRGQQVTLRCSSQSGHNTVSWYQQALGQGPQFIFQYYREEENGRGNFPPRFSGLQFPNYSSELNVNALELDDSALYLCASSVELAVGGELFFGEGSRLTVL.

This clonotype came up a few times. The genes are TRBV20-1 and TRBJ1-2; 7 bases match TRBD1. CDR3 length: 16 amino acids. Per germline, CDR1 DFQATT and CDR2 SNEGSKA (reference sequence). The J segment lost 0 bases and the V segment lost 2 bases, leaving 9 bases of the junction unmatched. CDR3 nucleotide sequence: TGCAGTGCTAGACCCCAAGACAGGGTTTCTAACTATGGCTACACCTTC. This sequence encodes CSARPQDRVSNYGYTF.

This clonotype showed up just a few times. The V gene is TRBV10-3, the J gene TRBJ2-2, with D perhaps matching TRBD1 (6 bases). V lost 1 base, J lost 0 bases, and 12 bases lay in between. From germline, CDR1 is ENHRY and CDR2 SYGVKD. This CDR3 is built from 17 residues. The CDR3 bases are TGTGCCATCAGTGAGTTAGGGCAGGGGACGAACACCGGGGAGCTGTTTTTT. This translates into CAISELGQGTNTGELFF.

This clonotype showed up many times. The J gene is TRBJ2-1, the V gene TRBV5-1, with TRBD2 matching 12 bases. The CDR3 totals 14 residues. Per germline, CDR1 SGHRS and CDR2 YFSETQ. The J segment lost 9 bases and the V segment lost 4 bases, leaving 5 bases of the junction unmatched. DNA of the CDR3: TGCGCCAGCAGCCTAGCGGGGGGGCCCTCTGAGCAGTTCTTC. This translates into CASSLAGGPSEQFF.

This clonotype was detected a few times. The V and J genes are TRBV5-6 and TRBJ1-1; D uncertain. Germline CDR1 and CDR2: SGHDT and YYEEEE. V dropped 1 base and J dropped 1 base, with 11 bases sitting between them. The CDR3 is 15 residues long. The CDR3 sequence is CASSLRTLTNTEAFF. CDR3 nucleotide sequence: TGTGCCAGCAGCTTGAGAACACTTACGAACACTGAAGCTTTCTTT.

This sequence joins TRBV9 and TRBJ1-4; D not resolved. This CDR3 has 14 amino acids. Looked up from germline, CDR1 is SGDLS and CDR2 is YYNGEE. The V end lost 0 bases, the J end lost 7 bases, and 10 bases lay between the germline ends. For the CDR3, the DNA is TGTGCCAGCAGCGTAGAGGCATTTCGTGAAAAACTGTTTTTT. Translating it yields CASSVEAFREKLFF.

This clonotype was seen a handful of times. The chain combines TRBV15 with TRBJ1-4; no definite D call. The CDR3 length is 13 residues. Trimming took off 1 base at V and 7 bases at J, with 7 bases between the two ends. CDR1 is LNHNV and CDR2 is YYDKDF in the germline V gene (reference sequence). The DNA for the CDR3 is TGTGCCACCAGCAGAGGTGGATTTGAAAAACTGTTTTTT. Its translation is CATSRGGFEKLFF. The full variable domain, in which reference TRBV15 and TRBJ1-4 provide the parts outside the CDR3, is DAMVIQNPRYQVTQFGKPVTLSCSQTLNHNVMYWYQQKSSQAPKLLFHYYDKDFNNEADTPDNFQSRRPNTSFCFLDIRSPGLGDTAMYLCATSRGGFEKLFFGSGTQLSVL.

This clonotype was seen a few times. The V gene is TRBV6-2 or TRBV6-3, the J gene TRBJ2-3; 9 nucleotides line up with TRBD2. This CDR3 is 13 amino acids long. V shed 9 bases, J shed 4 bases, and the junction held 5 bases outside the gene matches. Germline V lookup: CDR1 MNHEY, CDR2 SVGEGT. This CDR3 is CASGLASADTQYF. CDR3 DNA: TGTGCCAGTGGACTAGCGTCAGCAGATACGCAGTATTTT.

J is TRBJ1-1 and V is TRBV2; no clear D. The V and J ends lost 5 bases and 7 bases respectively, with 17 bases between them. Germline CDR1 reads SNHLY; CDR2 reads FYNNEI. This CDR3 has 14 amino acids. The CDR3 DNA sequence: TGTGCCAGCAGTTCGCCAAATAATCGGGATGAAGCTTTCTTT. It codes for CASSSPNNRDEAFF.

This clonotype was seen a handful of times. The chain recombines TRBV15 with TRBJ2-7, with 7 bases aligning to TRBD1. The CDR3 contains 13 residues. Germline CDR1 and CDR2: LNHNV and YYDKDF (reference sequence). The trim removed 3 bases at V and 6 bases at J, leaving 5 bases unmatched. CDR3 DNA sequence: TGTGCCACCAGCAGGCCGACAGGGCCCGAGCAGTACTTC. Its translation is CATSRPTGPEQYF.

This clonotype was counted a few times. The genes are TRBV6-5 and TRBJ1-1, with 7 bases identical to TRBD1. CDR1 is MNHEY and CDR2 is SVGAGI in the germline V gene. This CDR3 comprises 13 residues. The J segment lost 8 bases and the V segment lost 1 base, leaving 4 bases of the junction unmatched. CDR3 protein: CASSYWTGQEAFF. The CDR3 nucleotides read TGTGCCAGCAGTTACTGGACAGGACAAGAAGCTTTCTTT.